Listed here are 14 T cell receptor beta chains from one sample, sequenced in a study of CD8+ T cells in alopecia areata. It was cDNA, reverse transcribed from extracted RNA, that served as the sequencing template. Produced via immunoSEQ multiplex PCR; TCRdb's table is partial and in-frame only. Of 140,000 to 150,000 clones in the sample, 58% are singletons; the top ten hold about 6.8%. The source was CD4+ T cells sorted from blood, collected at week 0. These receptors all stem from a human donor with alopecia areata.

This clone appeared a few times. V usage is TRBV7-9 and J usage is TRBJ2-7; TRBD1 might be the D (6 bases). The V gene's germline CDR1 is SEHNR and CDR2 FQNEAQ (reference sequence). The V end was cut by 5 bases, the J end by 0 bases, with 14 bases between. The CDR3 sequence is 15 residues long. CDR3 in DNA: TGTGCCAGCAGCGTAGGACAGCCCCCCTCCTACGAGCAGTACTTC. Its protein is CASSVGQPPSYEQYF.

This clone was picked up a small number of times. The chain carries TRBV5-1 and TRBJ1-5; D gene ambiguous. V lost 0 bases and J lost 3, with 10 bases in between. The germline V gene encodes CDR1 SGHRS and CDR2 YFSETQ. This CDR3 has 15 residues. CDR3 amino acids: CASSLEGVTNQPQHF. The CDR3, as DNA: TGCGCCAGCAGCTTGGAAGGCGTCACCAATCAGCCCCAGCATTTT.

This clone was found once. This sequence joins TRBV30 and TRBJ2-7; a possible D gene is TRBD1 (5 bases). Germline loops: CDR1 GTSNPN, CDR2 SVGIG (reference sequence). The CDR3 has 11 residues. The V end lost 5 bases, the J end lost 4 bases, and 9 bases lay between the germline ends. The CDR3 loop is CAWDQGYEQYF. CDR3 DNA sequence: TGTGCCTGGGACCAGGGATACGAGCAGTACTTC. Full variable domain (outside the CDR3, taken from reference TRBV30 and TRBJ2-7): SQTIHQWPATLVQPVGSPLSLECTVEGTSNPNLYWYRQAAGRGLQLLFYSVGIGQISSEVPQNLSASRPQDRQFILSSKKLLLSDSGFYLCAWDQGYEQYFGPGTRLTVT.

V and J are TRBV7-9 and TRBJ2-7; 7 bases agree with TRBD2. This CDR3 spans 14 amino acids. CDR1 is SEHNR, CDR2 FQNEAQ, per germline (reference sequence). V shed 3 bases and J 3 bases; nucleotides not matched to a gene: 5. In DNA form, the CDR3 reads TGTGCCAGCAGCTTCGAGCGGGGAATCTACGAGCAGTACTTC. This codes for CASSFERGIYEQYF.

This clone has only a few counts. The V and J genes are TRBV15 and TRBJ1-1; a weak D match, TRBD1 (5 bases). The germline V gene encodes CDR1 LNHNV and CDR2 YYDKDF (reference sequence). Between the trimmed V and J ends, which lost 0 bases and 1 base, there was a span of 12 bases. The CDR3 spans 16 residues. The DNA of the CDR3 is TGTGCCACCAGCAGAGATGCAGCAACAGGGAACACTGAAGCTTTCTTT. Its protein is CATSRDAATGNTEAFF.

The chain couples TRBV30 to TRBJ2-5; no reliable D call. The CDR3 runs 12 residues. Trimming took off 0 bases at V and 2 bases at J, with 4 bases between the two ends. Germline CDR1 reads GTSNPN; CDR2 reads SVGIG (reference sequence). The CDR3 protein is CAWSVVQETQYF. The CDR3 DNA follows: TGTGCCTGGAGTGTAGTTCAAGAGACCCAGTACTTC.

The chain carries TRBV10-3 and TRBJ2-1, with unresolved D. Germline CDR1 reads ENHRY; CDR2 reads SYGVKD. The V end was cut by 4 bases, the J end by 8 bases, with 18 bases between. The CDR3 is 15 residues long. The CDR3 region has the DNA TGTGCCATCAGTGGGGCCGATGGTTCTATGGATGAGCAGTTCTTC. This sequence encodes CAISGADGSMDEQFF.

V usage is TRBV6-1 and J usage is TRBJ2-5; 9 nucleotides line up with TRBD1. The CDR3 is 13 residues long. Germline trimming cut 6 bases from V and 4 bases from J; bases unmatched to any gene: 3. Per the germline V gene, CDR1 is MNHNS and CDR2 is SASEGT. The CDR3 DNA follows: TGTGCCAGCAGAAACAGGGGGCGAGAGACCCAGTACTTC. Its translation is CASRNRGRETQYF.

This clone was detected only once. The chain carries TRBV10-3 and TRBJ2-5, with a tentative D call TRBD1 (6 bases). Germline V gene data show CDR1 as ENHRY and CDR2 as SYGVKD. The length of the CDR3 is 13 residues. V shed 10 bases and J shed 0 bases, with 12 bases lying between them. In DNA form, the CDR3 reads TGTGCCAGCCTTGGACAGAACCAAGAGACCCAGTACTTC. Residues: CASLGQNQETQYF.

This rearrangement joins TRBV6-5 to TRBJ1-5; no clear D gene. CDR1 MNHEY and CDR2 SVGAGI come from the germline V gene. V shed 6 bases and J shed 5 bases, with 8 bases lying between them. The CDR3 sequence is 12 residues long. The CDR3 sequence is CASRKGYQPQHF. The CDR3 coding sequence is TGTGCCAGCAGGAAGGGCTATCAGCCCCAGCATTTT.

The sample holds a few counts of this clone. Written as DNA, the CDR3 is TGCAGCGTGGAGGGACAGCCCGGCGGCTACACCTTC. This codes for CSVEGQPGGYTF. J is TRBJ1-2 and V is TRBV29-1; 7 bases are shared with TRBD1. V shed 6 bases and J 8 bases; nucleotides not matched to a gene: 9. Germline V gives CDR1 SQVTM, CDR2 ANQGSEA. This CDR3 region has 12 residues.

The V call is TRBV4-2, the J call TRBJ2-6; D is unresolved. V was clipped by 0 bases and J by 5 bases, with 11 bases between them. Germline V gene sequence: CDR1 LGHNA, CDR2 YNFKEQ. The CDR3 sequence is 16 residues long. The DNA of the CDR3 is TGTGCCAGCAGCCAAGATTTTGGGGTCAGGGCCAACGTCCTGACTTTC. Translating gives CASSQDFGVRANVLTF.

The chain combines TRBV30 with TRBJ2-1; 8 positions agree with TRBD2. Germline CDR1 GTSNPN, CDR2 SVGIG (reference sequence). The length of the CDR3 is 13 residues. Trimming cost V 0 bases and J 13 bases; bases outside gene matches: 8. CDR3 DNA sequence: TGTGCCTGGAGTGTTCATGGGCGGGGGGACCAGTTCTTC. Its translation: CAWSVHGRGDQFF.

The chain couples TRBV4-2 to TRBJ2-7, with 7 bases lining up with TRBD1. This CDR3 has 15 amino acids. Germline V gene data show CDR1 as LGHNA and CDR2 as YNFKEQ. V lost 6 bases to trimming and J lost 1 base; unmatched junction nucleotides: 9. The chain's CDR3 is CASSSGTETSYEQYF. CDR3 sequence (DNA): TGTGCCAGCAGTTCCGGGACAGAAACTTCCTACGAGCAGTACTTC.